This TCR beta chain originates from a study of T cell repertoires in breast cancer. Paired alpha-beta TCRs of CD8+ T cells were analyzed by expanded emulsion RT-PCR. CDR1 and CDR2 from the germline V gene are SGHTA and FQGTGA. The CDR3 consists of 15 residues. Trimming cost V 4 bases and J 2 bases; bases outside gene matches: 4. Unpaired genes were suppressed by blocking oligonucleotides during a second nested PCR. MiXCR was run by TCRdb on the emulsion pairing reads, yielding one entry per CDR3 protein. Counted here are about 390 distinct CDR3 sequences, roughly 50% occurring once; the ten biggest clones make up 91%. This clonotype is termed medium-sized.

The genes are TRBV7-3 and TRBJ2-5; 10 bases are shared with TRBD1. The sequenced material came from CD8+ T cells. The sequence derives from a pool of human donors with breast cancer or a healthy control (not recorded which). CDR3 residues: CASSSTGGFQETQYF. CDR3 coding DNA: TGTGCCAGCAGCTCGACAGGGGGCTTTCAAGAGACCCAGTACTTC.